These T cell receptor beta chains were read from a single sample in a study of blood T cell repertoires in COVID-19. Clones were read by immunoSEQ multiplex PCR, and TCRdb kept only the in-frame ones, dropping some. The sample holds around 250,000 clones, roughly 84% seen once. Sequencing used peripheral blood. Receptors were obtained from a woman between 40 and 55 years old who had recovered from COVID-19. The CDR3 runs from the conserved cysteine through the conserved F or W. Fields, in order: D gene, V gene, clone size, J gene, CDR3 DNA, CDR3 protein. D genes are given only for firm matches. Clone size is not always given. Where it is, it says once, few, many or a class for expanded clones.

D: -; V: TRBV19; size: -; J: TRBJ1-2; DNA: TGTGCCAGTAGTTCTGACAGGTTTATTAACTATGGCTACACCTTC; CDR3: CASSSDRFINYGYTF
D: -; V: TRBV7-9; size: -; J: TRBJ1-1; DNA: TGTGCCAGCAGCCCCAGCAGGATGAACACTGAAGCTTTCTTT; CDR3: CASSPSRMNTEAFF
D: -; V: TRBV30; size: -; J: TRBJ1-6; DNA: TGTGCCTGGAATACTATAGAACAGGGAATTCGGAATTCACCCCTCCACTTT; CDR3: CAWNTIEQGIRNSPLHF
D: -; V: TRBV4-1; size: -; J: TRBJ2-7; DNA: TGCGCCAGCAGCCAAGATCTGGGCAAACAGTACTTC; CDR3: CASSQDLGKQYF
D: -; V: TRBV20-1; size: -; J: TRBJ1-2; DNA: TGCAGTGCTACAGCGAACTATGGCTACACCTTC; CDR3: CSATANYGYTF
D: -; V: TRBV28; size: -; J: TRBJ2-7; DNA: TGTGCCAGCAGTGGAACTCCGGGAAGGCCCTCCCCCTACGAGCAGTACTTC; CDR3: CASSGTPGRPSPYEQYF
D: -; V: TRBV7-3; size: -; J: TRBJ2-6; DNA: TGTGCCAGCAGTCCGGGAGGGGCCAACGTCCTGACTTTC; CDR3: CASSPGGANVLTF
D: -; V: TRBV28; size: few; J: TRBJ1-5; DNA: TGTGCCAGCAGTTTATGGGGGAGCGGCAATCAGCCCCAGCATTTT; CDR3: CASSLWGSGNQPQHF
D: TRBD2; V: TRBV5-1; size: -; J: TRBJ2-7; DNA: TGCGCCAGCAGCTCGACTAGCGGCTCCTACGAGCAGTACTTC; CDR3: CASSSTSGSYEQYF
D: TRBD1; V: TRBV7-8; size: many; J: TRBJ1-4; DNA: TGTGCCAGCAGCCCACAGGGGGCTATTGAAAAACTGTTTTTT; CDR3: CASSPQGAIEKLFF
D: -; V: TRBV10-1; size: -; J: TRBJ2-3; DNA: TGCGCCAGCAGTGATTACCAGGATACGCAGTATTTT; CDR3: CASSDYQDTQYF
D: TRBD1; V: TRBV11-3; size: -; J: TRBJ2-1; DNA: TGTGCCAGCAGCTTAGGTGGGGACAGGGCTTTCAATGAGCAGTTCTTC; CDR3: CASSLGGDRAFNEQFF
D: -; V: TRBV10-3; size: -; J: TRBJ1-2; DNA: TGTGCCATCAGTGAGTCGATTGATCGGGTGAGCTATGGCTACACCTTC; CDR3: CAISESIDRVSYGYTF
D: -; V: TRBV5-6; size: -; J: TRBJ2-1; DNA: TGTGCCAGCAGCTTCTTTGGGGGGGCCGCCTACAATGAGCAGTTCTTC; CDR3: CASSFFGGAAYNEQFF
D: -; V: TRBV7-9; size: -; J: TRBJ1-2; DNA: TGTGCCAGCAGCTTAGGGACAACTCTCTATGGCTACACCTTC; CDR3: CASSLGTTLYGYTF
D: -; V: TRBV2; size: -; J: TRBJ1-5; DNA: TGTGCCAGCTCCAGAGGGGGGCGGGAGCAGCCCCAGCATTTT; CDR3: CASSRGGREQPQHF
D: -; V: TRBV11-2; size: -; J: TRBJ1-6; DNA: TGTGCCAGCGGTTTATGGAGGGCGGATTCACCCCTCCACTTT; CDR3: CASGLWRADSPLHF
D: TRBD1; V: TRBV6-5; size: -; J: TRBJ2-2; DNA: TGTGCCAGCAGTTACTCGGGACAGAGGAACACCGGGGAGCTGTTTTTT; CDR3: CASSYSGQRNTGELFF
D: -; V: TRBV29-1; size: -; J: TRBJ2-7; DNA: TGCAGCGTTGAATTAGTGGGAGTGAGCTCCTACGAGCAGTACTTC; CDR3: CSVELVGVSSYEQYF
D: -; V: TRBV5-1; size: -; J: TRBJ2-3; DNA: TGCGCCAGCAGCTTTCAGGGGTTCCCAGATACGCAGTATTTT; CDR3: CASSFQGFPDTQYF
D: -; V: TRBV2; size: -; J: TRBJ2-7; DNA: TGTGCCAGCAGTGAGCGAGGTAACGAGCAGTACTTC; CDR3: CASSERGNEQYF
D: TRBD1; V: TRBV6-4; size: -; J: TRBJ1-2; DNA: TGTGCCAGCAGAGCTACCGGGACAGGGGATGGCTACACCTTC; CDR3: CASRATGTGDGYTF
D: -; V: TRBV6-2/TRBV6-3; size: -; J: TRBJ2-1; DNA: TGTGCCAGCAGTGTTAACAATGAGCAGTTCTTC; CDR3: CASSVNNEQFF
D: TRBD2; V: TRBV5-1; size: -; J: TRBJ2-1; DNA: TGCGCCAGCAGCTACGGGACTAATAACAATGAGCAGTTCTTC; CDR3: CASSYGTNNNEQFF
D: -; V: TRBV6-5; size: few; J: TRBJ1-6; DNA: TGTGCCAGCAGTCCCGTCGAGTCTAGGGGTTCACCCCTCCACTTT; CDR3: CASSPVESRGSPLHF
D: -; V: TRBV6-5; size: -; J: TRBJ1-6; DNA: TGTGCCAGCAGCCGGGAGGGTGATTATAATTCACCCCTCCACTTT; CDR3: CASSREGDYNSPLHF
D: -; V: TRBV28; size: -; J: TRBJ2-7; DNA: TGTGCCAGCAGTTTGGCAGGGGCCCTCTACGAGCAGTACTTC; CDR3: CASSLAGALYEQYF
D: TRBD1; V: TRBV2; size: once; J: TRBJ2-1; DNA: TGTGCCAGCTCCTGGGACAGGGGGCGATCCAATGAGCAGTTCTTC; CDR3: CASSWDRGRSNEQFF
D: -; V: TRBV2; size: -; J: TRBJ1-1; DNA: TGTGCCAGCAGTCCACAGGACGGCGTATGGGGAATGAACACTGAAGCTTTCTTT; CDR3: CASSPQDGVWGMNTEAFF
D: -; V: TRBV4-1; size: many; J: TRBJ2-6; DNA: TGCGCCAGCAGCCAGCCCAGGGGGGATTTAACTAGGGCCAACGTCCTGACTTTC; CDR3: CASSQPRGDLTRANVLTF
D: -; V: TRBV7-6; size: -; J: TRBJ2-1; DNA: TGTGCCAGCAGCTTAGTCGGGTTGAATGAGCAGTTCTTC; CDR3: CASSLVGLNEQFF
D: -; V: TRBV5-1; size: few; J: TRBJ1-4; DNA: TGCGCCAGCAGCTCCGACAGTACTAATGAAAAACTGTTTTTT; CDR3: CASSSDSTNEKLFF
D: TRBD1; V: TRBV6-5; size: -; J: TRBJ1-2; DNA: TGTGCCAGCAGGCCGACAGGACAGGGGCACTATGGCTACACCTTC; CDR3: CASRPTGQGHYGYTF
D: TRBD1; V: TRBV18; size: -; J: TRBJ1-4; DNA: TGTGCCAGCTCACTGGGACAGGGGAATGAAAAACTGTTTTTT; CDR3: CASSLGQGNEKLFF
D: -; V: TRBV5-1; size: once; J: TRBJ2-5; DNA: TGCGCCAGCAGTGGGGGACTTGTAGGAGGGACCCAGTACTTC; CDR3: CASSGGLVGGTQYF
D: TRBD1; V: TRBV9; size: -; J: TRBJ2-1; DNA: TGTGCCAGCAGCGTCAGGGGGACAGGGGGTGCAATTCTGTTCTTC; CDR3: CASSVRGTGGAILFF
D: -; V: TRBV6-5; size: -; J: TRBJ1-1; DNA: TGTGCCAGCAGTTTGAACCCACAGGGACGCACTGAAGCTTTCTTT; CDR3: CASSLNPQGRTEAFF
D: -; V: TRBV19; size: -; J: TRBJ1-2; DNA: TGTGCCAGTAGCCTATTGAAGTGGGCTGGTGGCTACACCTTC; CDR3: CASSLLKWAGGYTF
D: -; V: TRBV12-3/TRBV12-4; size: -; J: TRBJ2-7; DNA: TGTGCCAGCAGTTTGCGGGCCTCTAACGAGCAGTACTTC; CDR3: CASSLRASNEQYF
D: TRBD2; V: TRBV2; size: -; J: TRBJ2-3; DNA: TGTGCCAGCAGGCCGGGGAGCACTAGCGTTGGCACAGATACGCAGTATTTT; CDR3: CASRPGSTSVGTDTQYF
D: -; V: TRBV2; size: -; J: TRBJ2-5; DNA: TGTGCCAGCAGGGGTTCAGTCCCGGGACAATATCGAGAGACCCAGTACTTC; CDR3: CASRGSVPGQYRETQYF
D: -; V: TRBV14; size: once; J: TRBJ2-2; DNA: TGTGCCAGCAGCCGCGGGACAGCTTGGGGAACCGGGGAGCTGTTTTTT; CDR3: CASSRGTAWGTGELFF
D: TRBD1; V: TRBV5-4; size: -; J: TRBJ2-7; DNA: TGTGCCAGCGCTGAGGGGGCGTCCTACGAGCAGTACTTC; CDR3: CASAEGASYEQYF
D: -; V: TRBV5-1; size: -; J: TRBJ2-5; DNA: TGCGCCAGCAGCTTGGGGGGCCTGCGGGAGACCCAGTACTTC; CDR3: CASSLGGLRETQYF
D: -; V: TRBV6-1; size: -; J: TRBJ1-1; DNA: TGTGCCAGCAGTGATACCCAGGGGTACACTGAAGCTTTCTTT; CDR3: CASSDTQGYTEAFF
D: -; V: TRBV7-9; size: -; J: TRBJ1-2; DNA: TGTGCCAGCAGCTTAGCCTCCAGGTCTAACTATGGCTACACCTTC; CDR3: CASSLASRSNYGYTF
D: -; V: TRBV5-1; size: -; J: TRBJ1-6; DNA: TGCGCCAGCAGCTTGGTGGGCCAGGATAATTCACCCCTCCACTTT; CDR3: CASSLVGQDNSPLHF
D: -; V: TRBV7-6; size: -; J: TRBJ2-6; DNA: TGTGCCAGCAGCCGAGCACCGGGGTGGTCTGGGGCCAACGTCCTGACTTTC; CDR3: CASSRAPGWSGANVLTF
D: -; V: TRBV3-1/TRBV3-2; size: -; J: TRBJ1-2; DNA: TGTGCCAGCAGTCCATCCGGAGTCTATGGCTACACCTTC; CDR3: CASSPSGVYGYTF
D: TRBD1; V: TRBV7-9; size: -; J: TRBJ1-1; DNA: TGTGCCAGCAGCCCCGACAGGGCCACTGAAGCTTTCTTT; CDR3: CASSPDRATEAFF
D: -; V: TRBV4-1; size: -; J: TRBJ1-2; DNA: TGCGCCAGCAGCCACACCGGGACATTGAACTATGGCTACACCTTC; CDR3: CASSHTGTLNYGYTF